This TCR beta chain was recorded in a study of T cell responses to AZD1222 COVID-19 vaccine. This CDR3 has 14 amino acids. V gave up 3 bases and J gave up 2 bases, with 9 bases separating them. Germline-derived CDR1 and CDR2 are MNHNS and SASEGT. Assay: immunoSEQ multiplex PCR; the TCRdb copy retains only in-frame clones and omits some. The sample lists 130,000 to 150,000 clones; about 86% were seen once. Pooled in the analysis were second doses at about 4 or about 12 weeks. This clone was observed a few times. Its antigen remains unknown. Study results and caveats: It was only six AZD1222 recipients who were seropositive at baseline. Clonal diversity was possibly underestimated, and the donors were mostly white British, with more females. Repertoire sampling occurred only after the peak T cell response.

J is TRBJ2-3 and V is TRBV6-1, with no clear D. The sequenced sample was peripheral blood, obtained 28 days after the second AZD1222 dose. The TCR comes from an adult who received the AZD1222 COVID-19 vaccine. DNA for the CDR3: TGTGCCAGCAGTGAGCGAGTAAACACAGATACGCAGTATTTT. It specifies CASSERVNTDTQYF.